This T cell receptor (beta chain) was obtained from a study of blood T cell repertoires in COVID-19. Study details: Material from acute and convalescent COVID-19 was sourced from the United States, Italy and Spain. In each case, the material was cDNA or gDNA derived from T cells, B-cell-depleted T cells, or PBMCs.

Germline CDR1 LNHDA, CDR2 SQIVND (reference sequence). V shed 3 bases and J 3 bases; nucleotides not matched to a gene: 8. The length of the CDR3 is 15 residues. In the original processing: Amplified reference gene primers provided the basis for estimating nucleated cell counts. Profiling relied on immunoSEQ multiplex PCR, and the TCRdb table lists in-frame clones only, not all of them. V and J calls and clone size come straight from that table; D and trimming were deduced from the DNA. Found here are around 220,000 clones, approximately 86% of them singletons; the top ten hold nearly 5%. The sequencing input was peripheral blood. The rearrangement links TRBV19 to TRBJ2-7; 7 positions agree with TRBD1. The sequence was obtained from a woman of 80 years or more with active or convalescent COVID-19. CDR3 DNA sequence: TGTGCCAGTAGTATGACATACCGGGACAGCTACGAGCAGTACTTC. As protein: CASSMTYRDSYEQYF. The full variable domain, with the rest looked up from reference TRBV19 and TRBJ2-7, is DGGITQSPKYLFRKEGQNVTLSCEQNLNHDAMYWYRQDPGQGLRLIYYSQIVNDFQKGDIAEGYSVSREKKESFPLTVTSAQKNPTAFYLCASSMTYRDSYEQYFGPGTRLTVT.